Given below is one T cell receptor (beta chain) in context. The sample belongs to a study of blood T cell repertoires in COVID-19. Study details: PBMCs, B-cell-depleted T cells, or T cells provided the cDNA or gDNA that made up the material.

Authors' processing steps: Reference gene primer amplification gave nucleated cell count estimates. Only in-frame clones appear in the TCRdb table, and some are missing; sequencing was by immunoSEQ multiplex PCR. V and J calls and clone size are those listed in that table; D and trimming were worked out from the DNA. The data hold 100,000 or so clones, with just under 85% observed a single time. Sample: peripheral blood. The sequence came from a man between 40 and 49 years old with active or convalescent COVID-19.

CDR3 bases: TGTGCCAGCAAAGCCAGCGGGGGCCCCACAGATACGCAGTATTTT. Translated: CASKASGGPTDTQYF. The chain employs TRBV7-9 and TRBJ2-3; 8 positions agree with TRBD2. The CDR3 is 15 amino acids. With V trimmed by 7 bases and J by 2 bases, 8 bases remained unmatched. Germline-derived CDR1 and CDR2 are SEHNR and FQNEAQ (reference sequence).